The clone carrying this T cell receptor beta chain was seen repeatedly, ten times or more. No antigen is known for it. The ends lost 5 bases at V and 1 base at J; junction bases unmatched: 9. The CDR3 has 15 amino acids. Germline-derived CDR1 and CDR2 are GTSNPN and SVGIG (reference sequence). The diagnostic basis comprised clinical symptoms, serum thyroxine and TRAb, thyroid ultrasound and orbital computed tomography. Authors of the study amplified TCR beta CDR3 regions from RNA transcripts. The TCR CDR3 was amplified in a first-round RT-PCR using the HTBI primer set. TCRdb used MiXCR to reprocess the multiplex PCR reads, holding one entry per CDR3 protein. The sample contains 300,000 to 350,000 distinct CDR3 sequences, about a sixth of which appear only once. The sample is drawn from a study of T cells in Graves' hyperthyroidism and ophthalmopathy. Across the whole study: Peripheral blood specimens were obtained at initial diagnosis, prior to any treatment.

Whole-study findings and limits: Blood also carried most thyroid clonotypes expanded above 0.001. The model's output predicted ophthalmopathy at a median of around 6.9 months prior to onset.

The TCR sequence derives from a woman aged 40-49 years with Graves' ophthalmopathy. Sequencing used blood. V and J are TRBV30 and TRBJ1-1; 8 bases fit TRBD1. This CDR3 is CAWSQGARRNTEAFF. The CDR3 nucleotides read TGTGCCTGGTCTCAGGGGGCCAGACGGAACACTGAAGCTTTCTTT.